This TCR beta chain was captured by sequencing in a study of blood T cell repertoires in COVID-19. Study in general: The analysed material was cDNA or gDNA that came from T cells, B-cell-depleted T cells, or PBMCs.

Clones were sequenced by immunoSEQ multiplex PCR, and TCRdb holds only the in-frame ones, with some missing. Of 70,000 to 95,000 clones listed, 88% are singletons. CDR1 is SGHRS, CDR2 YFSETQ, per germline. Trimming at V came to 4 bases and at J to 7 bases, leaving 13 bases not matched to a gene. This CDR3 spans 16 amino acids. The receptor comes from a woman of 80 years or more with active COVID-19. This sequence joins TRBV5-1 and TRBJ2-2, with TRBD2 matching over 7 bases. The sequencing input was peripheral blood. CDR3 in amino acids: CASSRSGEGYIGELFF. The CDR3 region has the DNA TGCGCCAGCAGCCGGAGCGGGGAGGGGTATATCGGGGAGCTGTTTTTT.